The 14 T cell receptor beta chains below all came from one sample that was sequenced in a study of blood T cell repertoires in COVID-19. Here immunoSEQ multiplex PCR was the method, and the copy in TCRdb shows in-frame clones only, minus some. The sample has 23,000 or so clones; under 95% are singletons. Sequenced: peripheral blood. The receptors here all came from a woman in her 50s with active COVID-19.

The V gene is TRBV3-1 (or the pseudogene TRBV3-2), the J gene TRBJ2-2; 10 bases are a match to TRBD2. The J segment lost 6 bases and the V segment lost 4 bases, leaving 11 bases of the junction unmatched. Germline lookup yields CDR1 LGHDT and CDR2 YNNKEL (reference sequence). The CDR3 totals 17 residues. The CDR3 loop reads CASSRSVSGGESGELFF. In nucleotides, the CDR3 is TGTGCCAGCAGCCGAAGCGTGAGCGGGGGGGAGTCCGGGGAGCTGTTTTTT.

The rearrangement joins TRBV5-1 to TRBJ2-1; D is uncertain. Germline CDR1 and CDR2: SGHRS and YFSETQ. V lost 1 base and J lost 0, with 8 bases in between. The CDR3 has 15 amino acids. CDR3 sequence: CASSLSQSSYNEQFF. The CDR3 bases are TGCGCCAGCAGCTTGTCCCAGTCCTCCTACAATGAGCAGTTCTTC.

The V and J genes are TRBV28 and TRBJ2-7; 9 bases line up with TRBD1. J was trimmed by 7 bases and V by 6 bases; bases with no gene match: 7. This CDR3 is 13 amino acids long. CDR1 is MDHEN, CDR2 SYDVKM, per germline. The CDR3 protein is CASRGTGFKEQYF. The CDR3 DNA reads as TGTGCCAGCAGGGGGACAGGGTTTAAAGAGCAGTACTTC.

The chain has TRBV19 and TRBJ1-5, with no clear D. V was shortened by 5 bases and J by 6 bases, with 11 bases between the two germline ends. This CDR3 spans 13 amino acids. Germline lookup yields CDR1 LNHDA and CDR2 SQIVND (reference sequence). The CDR3 nucleotides read TGTGCCAGTAGTTCCGCTGAGGGTCAGCCCCAGCATTTT. It codes for CASSSAEGQPQHF.

The rearrangement links TRBV3-1 (or the pseudogene TRBV3-2) to TRBJ1-3, with D unclear. The CDR3 covers 14 residues. Trimming pared 1 base from V and 4 bases from J, leaving 8 bases between. Germline lookup yields CDR1 LGHDT and CDR2 YNNKEL (reference sequence). CDR3 in amino acids: CASSQGSGGNTIYF. As DNA, the CDR3 is TGTGCCAGCAGCCAAGGGTCGGGAGGAAACACCATATATTTT.

The gene calls are TRBV7-9 and TRBJ2-1; maybe TRBD2 (6 bases). The V end was cut by 1 base, the J end by 7 bases, with 11 bases between. This CDR3 is built from 14 residues. CDR1 is SEHNR, CDR2 FQNEAQ, per germline (reference sequence). The CDR3 region has the DNA TGTGCCAGCAGCTTAGAAGGAGGGAGGAATGAGCAGTTCTTC. Its translation: CASSLEGGRNEQFF.

This chain uses TRBV18 with TRBJ2-5, with 11 bases matching TRBD2. The CDR3 consists of 14 residues. The junction had 3 bases not matched to a gene; V was cut back by 4 bases and J by 5 bases. Germline V gene lookup returns CDR1 KGHSH and CDR2 LQKENI. The CDR3 is CASSRGTSGETQYF. CDR3 bases: TGTGCCAGCTCACGGGGGACTAGCGGTGAGACCCAGTACTTC.

This rearrangement joins TRBV5-1 to TRBJ1-4; D perhaps matches TRBD1 (5 bases). Trimming pared 5 bases from V and 7 bases from J, leaving 21 bases between. The CDR3 loop spans 16 amino acids. Germline CDR1 SGHRS, CDR2 YFSETQ. The CDR3 DNA sequence: TGCGCCAGCAGGGAGTCCTCAATAGGGGAAGGTGAAAAACTGTTTTTT. It codes for CASRESSIGEGEKLFF.

The chain uses TRBV18 and TRBJ1-2; D not certain. V was clipped by 3 bases and J by 8 bases, with 13 bases between them. Germline-derived CDR1 and CDR2 are KGHSH and LQKENI. There are 13 residues in the CDR3. CDR3 coding DNA: TGTGCCAGCTCACCCGGCGGGAGTGGGGGCTACACCTTC. Translating gives CASSPGGSGGYTF.

This clone was recorded only once. V gene TRBV5-5 combines with J gene TRBJ2-5; 7 positions agree with TRBD2. Germline loops: CDR1 SGHKS, CDR2 YYEKEE (reference sequence). The CDR3 extends over 13 amino acids. V was pared by 3 bases and J by 5 bases, with 4 bases of the junction left unmatched. The CDR3 nucleotides are TGTGCCAGCAGCTCATGGGGAGGGGAGACCCAGTACTTC. It specifies CASSSWGGETQYF.

This sequence joins TRBV6-8 and TRBJ2-1, with 9 bases that match TRBD2. V lost 3 bases to trimming and J lost 4 bases; unmatched junction nucleotides: 10. CDR3 size: 17 residues. The germline gives CDR1 MNHGY, CDR2 SAAAGT. The CDR3, as DNA: TGTGCCAGCAGTTATGGCGGGAGGGCCCTTTTATACAATGAGCAGTTCTTC. It translates to CASSYGGRALLYNEQFF.

The chain employs TRBV6-1 and TRBJ2-2, with TRBD1 as a possible D gene (7 bases). Germline CDR1 and CDR2: MNHNS and SASEGT. V was shortened by 2 bases and J by 0 bases, with 10 bases between the two germline ends. This CDR3 spans 16 amino acids. The CDR3 protein is CASSEPGGTNTGELFF. The CDR3 nucleotides read TGTGCCAGCAGTGAACCAGGGGGGACGAACACCGGGGAGCTGTTTTTT.

The chain recombines TRBV14 with TRBJ2-6; D unclear. CDR3 length: 16 amino acids. V was pared by 3 bases and J by 2 bases, with 11 bases between. Germline V gives CDR1 SGHDN, CDR2 FVKESK. CDR3 amino acids: CASSHRNTPGANVLTF. CDR3 sequence (DNA): TGTGCCAGCAGCCATCGTAACACCCCTGGGGCCAACGTCCTGACTTTC.

The J gene is TRBJ2-2, the V gene TRBV6-6, with D unclear. Germline CDR1 is MNHNY and CDR2 is SVGAGI (reference sequence). V lost 6 bases, J lost 0 bases, and 11 bases lay in between. The CDR3 has 15 residues. The CDR3 loop reads CASRHPGSNTGELFF. Here the CDR3 DNA reads TGTGCCAGCAGGCATCCGGGTTCGAACACCGGGGAGCTGTTTTTT.